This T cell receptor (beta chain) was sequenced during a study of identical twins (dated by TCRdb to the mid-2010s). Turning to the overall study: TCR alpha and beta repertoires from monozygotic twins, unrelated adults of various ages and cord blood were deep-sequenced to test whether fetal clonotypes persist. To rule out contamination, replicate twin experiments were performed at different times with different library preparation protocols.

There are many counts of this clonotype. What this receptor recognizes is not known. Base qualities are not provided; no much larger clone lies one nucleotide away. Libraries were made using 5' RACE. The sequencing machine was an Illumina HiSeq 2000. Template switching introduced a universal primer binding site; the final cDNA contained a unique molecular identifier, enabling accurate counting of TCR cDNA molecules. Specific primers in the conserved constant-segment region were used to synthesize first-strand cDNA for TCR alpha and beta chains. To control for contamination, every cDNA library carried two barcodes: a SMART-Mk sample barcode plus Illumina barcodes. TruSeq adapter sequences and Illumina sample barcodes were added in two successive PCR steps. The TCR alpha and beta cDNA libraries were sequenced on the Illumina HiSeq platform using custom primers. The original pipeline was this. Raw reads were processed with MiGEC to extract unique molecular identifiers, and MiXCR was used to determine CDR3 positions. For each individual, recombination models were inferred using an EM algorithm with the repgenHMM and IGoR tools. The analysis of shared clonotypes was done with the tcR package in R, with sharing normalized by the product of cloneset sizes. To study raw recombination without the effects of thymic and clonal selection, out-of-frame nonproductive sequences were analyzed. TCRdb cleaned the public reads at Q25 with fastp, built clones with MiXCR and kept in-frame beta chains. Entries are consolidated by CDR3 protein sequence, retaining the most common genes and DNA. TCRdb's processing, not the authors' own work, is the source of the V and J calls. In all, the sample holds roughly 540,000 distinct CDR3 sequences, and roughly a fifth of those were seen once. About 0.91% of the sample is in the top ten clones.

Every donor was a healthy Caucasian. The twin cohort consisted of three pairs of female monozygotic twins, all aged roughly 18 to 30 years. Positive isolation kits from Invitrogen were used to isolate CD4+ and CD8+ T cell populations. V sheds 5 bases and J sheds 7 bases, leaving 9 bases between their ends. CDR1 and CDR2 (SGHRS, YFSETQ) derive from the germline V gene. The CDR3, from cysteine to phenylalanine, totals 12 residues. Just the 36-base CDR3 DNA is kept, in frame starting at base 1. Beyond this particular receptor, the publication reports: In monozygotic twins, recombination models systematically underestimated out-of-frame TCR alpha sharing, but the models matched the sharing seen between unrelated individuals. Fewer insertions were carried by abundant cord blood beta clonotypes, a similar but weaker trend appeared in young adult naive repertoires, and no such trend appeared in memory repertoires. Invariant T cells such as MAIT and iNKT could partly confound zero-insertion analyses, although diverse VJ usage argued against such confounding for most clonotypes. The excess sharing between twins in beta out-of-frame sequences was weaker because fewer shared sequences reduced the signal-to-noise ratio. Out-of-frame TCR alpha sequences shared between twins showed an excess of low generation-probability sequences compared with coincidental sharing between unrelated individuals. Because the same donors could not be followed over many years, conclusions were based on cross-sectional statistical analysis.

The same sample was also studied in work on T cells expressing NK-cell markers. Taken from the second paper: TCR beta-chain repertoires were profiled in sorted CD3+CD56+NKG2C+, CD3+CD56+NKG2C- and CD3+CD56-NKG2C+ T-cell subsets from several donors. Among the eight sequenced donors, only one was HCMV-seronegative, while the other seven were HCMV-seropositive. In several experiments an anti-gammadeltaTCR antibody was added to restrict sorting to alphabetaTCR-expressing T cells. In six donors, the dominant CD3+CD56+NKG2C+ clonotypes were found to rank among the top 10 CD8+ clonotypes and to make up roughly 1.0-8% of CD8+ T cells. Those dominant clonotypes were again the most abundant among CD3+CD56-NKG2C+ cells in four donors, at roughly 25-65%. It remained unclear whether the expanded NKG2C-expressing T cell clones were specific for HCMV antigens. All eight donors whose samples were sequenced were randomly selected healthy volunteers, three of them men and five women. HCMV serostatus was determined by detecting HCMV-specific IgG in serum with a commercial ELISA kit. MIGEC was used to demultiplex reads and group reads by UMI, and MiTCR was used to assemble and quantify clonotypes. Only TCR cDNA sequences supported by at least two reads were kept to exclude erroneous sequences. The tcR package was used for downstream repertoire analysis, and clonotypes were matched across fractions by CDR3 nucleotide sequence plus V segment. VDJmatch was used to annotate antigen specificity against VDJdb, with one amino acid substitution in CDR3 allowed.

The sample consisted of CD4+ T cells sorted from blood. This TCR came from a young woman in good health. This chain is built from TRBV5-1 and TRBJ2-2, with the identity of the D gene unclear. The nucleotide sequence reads TGCGCCAGCAGACATACGAACGGGGAGCTGTTTTTT. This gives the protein CASRHTNGELFF.